These T cell receptor beta chains were read from a single sample in a study of beta chain features in type 1 diabetes. TCRdb's table, derived via immunoSEQ multiplex PCR, lists solely in-frame clones and lacks some. The sample holds just over 600,000 clones; less than 20% are singletons and the top ten take roughly 0.098%. Input material: naive CD4+ T cells from blood. The receptors originated from a man aged 18 to 30 in good health. Each CDR3 is given with its conserved first and last residue. Each record gives: V gene, clone size, D gene, CDR3 protein. The D gene is left open where the match is weak. Expanded clones are given a class, and other clones once, few, many or no size at all.

TRBV18	-	-	CASIPSAGTVVAFF
TRBV7-2	-	TRBD1	CASRGDRSSYEQYF
TRBV28	few	TRBD1	CASSLGTVAKNIQYF
TRBV18	-	-	CASSLNHEQYF
TRBV9	few	-	CASSAHGDPYQETQYF
TRBV5-4	few	-	CASSSWNTGELFF
TRBV7-8	few	-	CASSSRQGAGELFF
TRBV5-1	few	-	CASSLEGAGANVLTF
TRBV19	few	-	CARRRGIGELFF
TRBV6-1	-	-	CASRPQGIGPQHF
TRBV28	few	-	CATHRNTEAFF
TRBV2	few	TRBD2	CASSPSSASGSLLF
TRBV7-9	-	-	CASSLAPYGYTF
TRBV7-9	-	-	CASSQSRVTSADTQYF
TRBV11-2	few	TRBD1	CASSLGSGQGNEQYF
TRBV7-2	few	TRBD2	CASSFTSGNYEQYF
TRBV9	-	-	CASSARRVSTDTQYF
TRBV10-3	few	TRBD1	CAIITGDRDSGELFF